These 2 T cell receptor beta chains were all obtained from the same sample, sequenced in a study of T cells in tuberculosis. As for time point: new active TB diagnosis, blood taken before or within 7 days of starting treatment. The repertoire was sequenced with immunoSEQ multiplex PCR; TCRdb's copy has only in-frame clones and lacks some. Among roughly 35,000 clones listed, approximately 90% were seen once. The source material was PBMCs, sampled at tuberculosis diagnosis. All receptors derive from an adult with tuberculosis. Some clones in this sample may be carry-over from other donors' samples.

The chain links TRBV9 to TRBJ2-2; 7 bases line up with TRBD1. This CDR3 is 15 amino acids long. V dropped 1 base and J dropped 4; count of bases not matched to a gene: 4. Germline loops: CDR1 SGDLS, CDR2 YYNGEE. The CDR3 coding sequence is TGTGCCAGCAGCGTAAAGACAGGGATCACCGGGGAGCTGTTTTTT. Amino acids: CASSVKTGITGELFF.

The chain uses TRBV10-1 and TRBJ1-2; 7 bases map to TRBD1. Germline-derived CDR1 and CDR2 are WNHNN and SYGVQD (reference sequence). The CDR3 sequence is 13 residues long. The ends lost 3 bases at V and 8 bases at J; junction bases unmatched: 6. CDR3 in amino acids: CASSEGGRRGYTF. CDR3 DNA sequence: TGCGCCAGCAGTGAAGGGGGCCGGCGGGGCTACACCTTC.